Following are 30 T cell receptor beta chains from one sample sequenced in a study of T cell repertoires in cytomegalovirus infection. TCRdb reprocessed the reads via MiXCR and lists one record per CDR3 protein. The table records about 740,000 distinct CDR3 sequences, roughly 36% of them present only once. The sample was PBMCs. These TCRs come from a human donor in good health (CMV status not recorded). Some clones in this sample may be carry-over from other donors' samples.

The chain joins TRBV5-4 to TRBJ1-2; D is unclear. Trimming cost V 5 bases and J 0 bases, with 20 bases left between them. The germline V gene has CDR1 SGHNT and CDR2 YYREEE (reference sequence). This CDR3 spans 17 amino acids. The CDR3 sequence: CASSPTGADLANYGYTF. CDR3 bases: TGTGCCAGCAGTCCGACGGGAGCCGACTTAGCTAACTATGGCTACACCTTC.

The V gene is TRBV6-2 or TRBV6-3, the J gene TRBJ2-7; possible D gene TRBD2, 6 bases. Trimming left V 8 bases short and J 2 bases short, with 22 bases between. Germline loops: CDR1 MNHEY, CDR2 SVGEGT. This CDR3 has 16 residues. CDR3 nucleotide sequence: TGTGCCAGCGCCTACGTGACGGGAGTTGGTACCTACGAGCAGTACTTC. Protein: CASAYVTGVGTYEQYF.

The chain uses TRBV11-1 and TRBJ2-7; no clear D. The CDR3 length is 13 residues. Germline-derived CDR1 and CDR2 are SGHAT and FQDESV (reference sequence). Trimming shortened V by 8 bases and J by 1 base, and 12 bases separated the two germline ends. For the CDR3, the DNA is TGTGCCAGCGCCACTCAGGTTTCCTACGAGCAGTACTTC. Its protein is CASATQVSYEQYF.

The chain uses TRBV12-3 or TRBV12-4 and TRBJ1-5, with TRBD1 matching over 7 bases. V was clipped by 3 bases and J by 6 bases; unmatched bases: 11. The CDR3 is 16 amino acids. This CDR3 reads CASSLSSRGNTQPQHF. CDR3 bases: TGTGCCAGCAGTTTGAGTTCCAGGGGGAATACTCAGCCCCAGCATTTT.

This clonotype has more than one count but fewer than ten. The rearrangement joins TRBV6-2 or TRBV6-3 to TRBJ2-7, with D possibly being TRBD2 (6 bases). Germline assignment: CDR1 MNHEY and CDR2 SVGEGT. The CDR3 sequence is 13 residues long. V was trimmed by 7 bases and J by 3 bases, leaving 13 bases between them. The CDR3 nucleotides are TGTGCCAGCACCTCATCTAGCGTCTACGAGCAGTACTTC. It is translated as CASTSSSVYEQYF.

With regard to this clonotype: Compared with germline, one end of the junction differs, possibly owing to a read error. The chain has TRBV6-2 or TRBV6-3 and TRBJ2-7; TRBD1 might be the D (5 bases). The CDR3 totals 15 residues. Germline CDR1 MNHEY, CDR2 SVGEGT. Here the CDR3 reads CTSSISTGATYEQYF. In DNA, the CDR3 is TGTACCAGCAGTATTAGCACAGGAGCAACCTACGAGCAGTACTTC.

This clonotype was counted at least ten times. This sequence joins TRBV19 and TRBJ1-1, with D maybe TRBD1 (5 bases). Germline CDR1 is LNHDA and CDR2 is SQIVND (reference sequence). This CDR3 has 14 residues. Trimming shortened V by 5 bases and J by 5 bases, and 15 bases separated the two germline ends. CDR3 sequence (DNA): TGTGCCAGTAGTCCCCCGGCAGGGCGGACTGAAGCTTTCTTT. Translating it yields CASSPPAGRTEAFF.

The V gene is TRBV7-6, the J gene TRBJ2-7, with D perhaps matching TRBD2 (6 bases). The ends were cut back, 5 bases at V and 5 bases at J, with 10 bases in the middle. CDR3 size: 12 residues. From germline, CDR1 is SGHVS and CDR2 FNYEAQ. The CDR3 loop is CASSRPGDEQYF. Written as DNA, the CDR3 is TGTGCCAGCAGCCGTCCGGGGGACGAGCAGTACTTC.

The V gene is TRBV28, the J gene TRBJ2-7, with a tentative D call TRBD1 (6 bases). Per germline, CDR1 MDHEN and CDR2 SYDVKM. The V end lost 4 bases, the J end lost 0 bases, and 19 bases lay between the germline ends. The CDR3 has 17 amino acids. Here the CDR3 reads CASSSNPRTGLSYEQYF. Written as DNA, the CDR3 is TGTGCCAGCAGTTCTAACCCCCGTACAGGGCTCTCCTACGAGCAGTACTTC.

This clonotype was observed a few times. J is TRBJ2-7 and V is TRBV27; 10 bases are shared with TRBD1. Trimming cost V 1 base and J 2 bases; bases outside gene matches: 5. The CDR3 extends over 16 amino acids. CDR1 and CDR2 (germline): MNHEY, SMNVEV (reference sequence). The CDR3 loop is CASSLLGTGEAYEQYF. DNA for the CDR3: TGTGCCAGCAGTTTATTAGGGACAGGGGAGGCCTACGAGCAGTACTTC.

Of note for this clonotype: At one end, the junction sequence differs from germline, possibly due to a read error. The chain combines TRBV19 with TRBJ2-1; 9 bases map to TRBD2. Germline CDR1 LNHDA, CDR2 SQIVND (reference sequence). This CDR3 comprises 19 residues. CDR3 in amino acids: CASSNYGTSFLSSYTEQFF. The CDR3 DNA follows: TGTGCCAGTAGTAACTACGGGACTAGCTTCTTGAGCTCCTACACTGAGCAGTTCTTC. Drawing the rest from reference TRBV19 and TRBJ2-1, the complete variable domain is DGGITQSPKYLFRKEGQNVTLSCEQNLNHDAMYWYRQDPGQGLRLIYYSQIVNDFQKGDIAEGYSVSREKKESFPLTVTSAQKNPTAFYLCASSNYGTSFLSSYTEQFFGPGTRLTVL.

Of note for this clonotype: This CDR3 fails to terminate in the conserved phenylalanine or tryptophan, so it likely reflects a read error. The V gene is TRBV28, the J gene TRBJ1-2; TRBD1 is a possible D gene (6 bases). The CDR3 is made up of 14 amino acids. V gave up 5 bases and J gave up 0 bases, with 10 bases separating them. Germline V gene lookup returns CDR1 MDHEN and CDR2 SYDVKM. CDR3 DNA sequence: TGTGCCAGCAGTGGGGGCCGAGCTAACTATGGCTACACCTGC. Translated, it gives CASSGGRANYGYTC.

This clonotype was counted only a few times. The chain joins TRBV6-1 to TRBJ1-6; no clear D. The germline V gene has CDR1 MNHNS and CDR2 SASEGT. Trimming pared 3 bases from V and 7 bases from J, leaving 7 bases between. The CDR3 spans 13 residues. As DNA, the CDR3 is TGTGCCAGCAGTGATTTGGGGAATTCACCCCTCCACTTT. Residues: CASSDLGNSPLHF.

J is TRBJ1-1 and V is TRBV7-6, with a possible D match to TRBD1 (6 bases). Germline loops: CDR1 SGHVS, CDR2 FNYEAQ. With 1 base removed from V and 3 bases from J, the gap between germline ends came to 12 bases. This CDR3 has 15 amino acids. In DNA, the CDR3 is TGTGCCAGCAGCTTAGGGGGGGCGTGTGACACTGAAGCTTTCTTT. This sequence encodes CASSLGGACDTEAFF.

This clonotype occurred once. This chain connects TRBV9 to TRBJ2-1, with D hard to call. The V gene's germline CDR1 is SGDLS and CDR2 YYNGEE. The CDR3 consists of 15 residues. The ends were cut back, 0 bases at V and 2 bases at J, with 9 bases in the middle. In DNA form, the CDR3 reads TGTGCCAGCAGCGTAGACGGGCGAGCCTACAATGAGCAGTTCTTC. Protein product: CASSVDGRAYNEQFF. The full variable domain, in which reference TRBV9 and TRBJ2-1 provide the parts outside the CDR3, is DSGVTQTPKHLITATGQRVTLRCSPRSGDLSVYWYQQSLDQGLQFLIQYYNGEERAKGNILERFSAQQFPDLHSELNLSSLELGDSALYFCASSVDGRAYNEQFFGPGTRLTVL.

The chain recombines TRBV13 with TRBJ1-1; D gene ambiguous. There are 13 residues in the CDR3. Germline CDR1 reads PRHDT; CDR2 reads FYEKMQ (reference sequence). The V end lost 5 bases, the J end lost 0 bases, and 7 bases lay between the germline ends. The CDR3 reads CASSPPVNTEAFF. CDR3 DNA: TGTGCCAGCAGCCCCCCGGTGAACACTGAAGCTTTCTTT.

The chain employs TRBV19 and TRBJ2-3; D tentatively reads TRBD1 or TRBD2 (5 bases each). CDR3 length: 15 amino acids. The V gene's germline CDR1 is LNHDA and CDR2 SQIVND (reference sequence). V was pared by 10 bases and J by 0 bases, with 17 bases between. CDR3 residues: CATSHEGPSTDTQYF. Here the CDR3 DNA reads TGTGCCACTTCTCACGAGGGACCTAGCACAGATACGCAGTATTTT.

A single count supports this clonotype. CDR3 residues: CSAHRENTGELFF. DNA for the CDR3: TGCAGTGCCCATAGGGAGAACACCGGGGAGCTGTTTTTT. The chain employs TRBV20-1 and TRBJ2-2; D uncertain. V lost 6 bases and J 1 base, leaving 9 bases between the germline ends. The CDR3 contains 13 residues. Germline CDR1 DFQATT, CDR2 SNEGSKA (reference sequence).

The table lists this clonotype with a few counts. The chain is built from TRBV12-3 or TRBV12-4 and TRBJ2-2; 12 bases line up with TRBD2. There are 18 residues in the CDR3. V trimming: 2 bases; J trimming: 1 base; junction bases outside the gene matches: 5. CDR3 DNA: TGTGCCAGCAGTTTAAGCCTAGCGGGAGGGCAGAACACCGGGGAGCTGTTTTTT. This codes for CASSLSLAGGQNTGELFF.

This clonotype was seen a handful of times. Mismatch with germline at one junction end may stem from a read error. The chain is built from TRBV12-5 and TRBJ2-5, with D possibly being TRBD1 or TRBD2 (7 bases each). CDR1 and CDR2 from the germline V gene are LGHNT and FRNRAP. There are 13 residues in the CDR3. The CDR3 coding sequence is TGTGCTAGTGGTTCATCAGGGGGAGGGAGATTGGACTTC. Protein product: CASGSSGGGRLDF.

This chain's CDR3 is CASRSGIEAFF. The CDR3 nucleotides read TGTGCCAGCAGAAGTGGCATTGAAGCTTTCTTT. The rearrangement joins TRBV12-3 or TRBV12-4 to TRBJ1-1, with D uncertain. CDR3 length equals 11 residues. The V and J ends lost 6 bases and 7 bases respectively, with 9 bases between them.

This sequence joins TRBV7-2 and TRBJ2-3; D is unclear. This CDR3 is 14 amino acids long. Germline loops: CDR1 SGHTA, CDR2 FQGNSA. Trimming removed 2 bases from V and 2 bases from J, with 8 bases in between. The CDR3 DNA is TGTGCCAGCAGCTTAACCCCCACCACAGATACGCAGTATTTT. This encodes CASSLTPTTDTQYF.

Comment on this clonotype: A read error may be the cause here, since a much bigger clone is one base away. The rearrangement uses TRBV7-2 and TRBJ2-5; no definite D call. Germline V lookup: CDR1 SGHTA, CDR2 FQGNSA. The CDR3 covers 17 residues. Trimming took off 4 bases at V and 1 base at J, with 19 bases between the two ends. This CDR3 reads CASSYTGRFRAQETQYF. CDR3 DNA sequence: TGTGCCAGCAGCTACACGGGTCGCTTTCGGGCCCAAGAGACCCAGTACTTC. The whole variable domain, remainder taken from reference TRBV7-2 and TRBJ2-5, is GAGVSQSPSNKVTEKGKDVELRCDPISGHTALYWYRQSLGQGLEFLIYFQGNSAPDKSGLPSDRFSAERTGGSVSTLTIQRTQQEDSAVYLCASSYTGRFRAQETQYFGPGTRLLVL.

The gene calls are TRBV28 and TRBJ2-1, with 13 bases lining up with TRBD2. V shed 6 bases, J shed 4 bases, and the junction held 6 bases outside the gene matches. The length of the CDR3 is 16 residues. From germline, CDR1 is MDHEN and CDR2 SYDVKM. The CDR3 loop reads CASSDRLAGGYNEQFF. The DNA for the CDR3 is TGTGCCAGCAGCGATAGACTAGCGGGAGGTTACAATGAGCAGTTCTTC.

Remarks on this clonotype: A much larger clone sits a single nucleotide away, making a read error possible. The V and J genes are TRBV7-2 and TRBJ1-2, with TRBD1 matching 10 bases. The CDR3 runs to 13 residues. Germline assignment: CDR1 SGHTA and CDR2 FQGNSA. The CDR3 DNA sequence: TGTGCCAACAGCCCAGACAGGGGGCGAGGCTACACCTTC. It specifies CANSPDRGRGYTF.

The table lists this clonotype with a few counts. The genes are TRBV5-1 and TRBJ1-2; 11 nucleotides agree with TRBD1. Germline V gene lookup returns CDR1 SGHRS and CDR2 YFSETQ. After removal of 3 bases from V and 0 bases from J, the junction contained 1 base not matched to a gene. The CDR3 has 15 amino acids. Here the CDR3 reads CASSWGQGANYGYTF. Written as DNA, the CDR3 is TGCGCCAGCAGCTGGGGACAGGGGGCTAACTATGGCTACACCTTC.

A single count supports this clonotype. A single base separates this from a much larger clone, so it may be a read error. The chain couples TRBV7-2 to TRBJ1-1, with 9 bases lining up with TRBD1. The CDR3 extends over 14 amino acids. Germline CDR1 and CDR2: SGHTA and FQGNSA. CDR3: CASRTGQGFTDAFF. CDR3 sequence (DNA): TGTGCCAGCAGGACGGGACAGGGTTTCACTGACGCTTTCTTT.

The chain has TRBV11-2 and TRBJ1-1; weak D call: TRBD1 (5 bases). CDR1 SGHAT and CDR2 FQNNGV come from the germline V gene. The V end was cut by 5 bases, the J end by 1 base, with 14 bases between. The CDR3 totals 15 residues. CDR3 coding DNA: TGTGCCAGCAGCGTGCAGGGCAGTCCGAACACTGAAGCTTTCTTT. Residues: CASSVQGSPNTEAFF.

The sample holds a few counts of this clonotype. This chain links TRBV11-2 with TRBJ2-7; maybe TRBD1 (6 bases). The CDR3 spans 15 residues. V shed 1 base and J shed 3 bases, with 13 bases lying between them. The V gene's germline CDR1 is SGHAT and CDR2 FQNNGV. CDR3 protein: CASSLARGNLYEQYF. In DNA, the CDR3 is TGTGCCAGCAGCTTAGCCAGGGGCAACCTCTACGAGCAGTACTTC. Drawing the rest from reference TRBV11-2 and TRBJ2-7, the complete variable domain is EAGVAQSPRYKIIEKRQSVAFWCNPISGHATLYWYQQILGQGPKLLIQFQNNGVVDDSQLPKDRFSAERLKGVDSTLKIQPAKLEDSAVYLCASSLARGNLYEQYFGPGTRLTVT.

V is TRBV5-1 and J is TRBJ2-5; perhaps TRBD1 as D (7 bases). V was shortened by 4 bases and J by 4 bases, with 20 bases between the two germline ends. CDR1 and CDR2 from the germline V gene are SGHRS and YFSETQ. The CDR3 contains 16 residues. The CDR3 nucleotides read TGCGCCAGCAGCCCCCGCCCGGAGGGGGCGAGAGAGACCCAGTACTTC. It encodes CASSPRPEGARETQYF. Complete variable domain (other parts from reference TRBV5-1 and TRBJ2-5): KAGVTQTPRYLIKTRGQQVTLSCSPISGHRSVSWYQQTPGQGLQFLFEYFSETQRNKGNFPGRFSGRQFSNSRSEMNVSTLELGDSALYLCASSPRPEGARETQYFGPGTRLLVL.